This T cell receptor (beta chain) originates from a study of blood T cell repertoires in COVID-19. Produced via immunoSEQ multiplex PCR; TCRdb's table is partial and in-frame only. This repertoire shows about 98,000 clones, over 70% found once; its top ten account for roughly 4.1%. The germline CDR1 and CDR2 sequences are MNHNS and SASEGT. The CDR3 is 14 residues long. V lost 1 base and J 7 bases, leaving 10 bases between the germline ends. The sequencing input was peripheral blood. This TCR was recovered from a man in his fifties or sixties with acute or convalescent COVID-19. The chain joins TRBV6-1 to TRBJ1-4; D possibly corresponds to TRBD1 (6 bases). The CDR3 reads CASSEDGRGEKLFF. In nucleotides, the CDR3 is TGTGCCAGCAGTGAAGATGGCAGGGGTGAAAAACTGTTTTTT.